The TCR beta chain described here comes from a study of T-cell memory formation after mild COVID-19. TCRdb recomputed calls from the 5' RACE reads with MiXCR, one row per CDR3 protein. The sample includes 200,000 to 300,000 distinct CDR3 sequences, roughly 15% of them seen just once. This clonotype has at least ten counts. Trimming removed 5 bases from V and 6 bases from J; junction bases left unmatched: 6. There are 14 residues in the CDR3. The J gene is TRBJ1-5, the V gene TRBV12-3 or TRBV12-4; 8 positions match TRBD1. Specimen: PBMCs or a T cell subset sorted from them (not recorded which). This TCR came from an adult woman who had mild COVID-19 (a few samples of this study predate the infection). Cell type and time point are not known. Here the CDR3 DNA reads TGTGCCAGCAGTCCCACAGGGGGAGGTCAGCCCCAGCATTTT. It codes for CASSPTGGGQPQHF.